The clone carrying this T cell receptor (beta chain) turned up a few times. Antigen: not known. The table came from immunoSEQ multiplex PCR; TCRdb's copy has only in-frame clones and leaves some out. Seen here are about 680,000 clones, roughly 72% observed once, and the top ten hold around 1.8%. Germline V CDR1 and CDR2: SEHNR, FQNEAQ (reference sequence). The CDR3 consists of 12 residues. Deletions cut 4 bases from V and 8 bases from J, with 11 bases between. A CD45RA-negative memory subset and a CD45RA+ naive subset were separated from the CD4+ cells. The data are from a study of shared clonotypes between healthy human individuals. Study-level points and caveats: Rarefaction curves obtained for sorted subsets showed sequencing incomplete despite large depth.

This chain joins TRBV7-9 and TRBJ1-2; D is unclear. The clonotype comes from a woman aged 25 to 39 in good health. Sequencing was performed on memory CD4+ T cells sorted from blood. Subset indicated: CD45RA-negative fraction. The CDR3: CASSSARKGYTF. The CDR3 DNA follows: TGTGCCAGCAGCTCGGCTCGGAAGGGCTACACCTTC.